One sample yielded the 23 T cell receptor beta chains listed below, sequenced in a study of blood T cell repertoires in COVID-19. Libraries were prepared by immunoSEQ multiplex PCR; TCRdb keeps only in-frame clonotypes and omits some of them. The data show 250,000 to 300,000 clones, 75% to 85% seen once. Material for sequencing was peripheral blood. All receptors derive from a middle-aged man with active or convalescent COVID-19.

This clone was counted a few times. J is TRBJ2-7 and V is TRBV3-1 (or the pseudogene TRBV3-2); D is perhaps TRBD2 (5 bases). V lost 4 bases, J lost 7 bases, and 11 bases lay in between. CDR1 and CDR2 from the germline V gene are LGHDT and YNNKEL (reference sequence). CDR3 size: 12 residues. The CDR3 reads CASSLRTGEQYF. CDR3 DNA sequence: TGTGCCAGCAGCCTTCGGACGGGGGAGCAGTACTTC.

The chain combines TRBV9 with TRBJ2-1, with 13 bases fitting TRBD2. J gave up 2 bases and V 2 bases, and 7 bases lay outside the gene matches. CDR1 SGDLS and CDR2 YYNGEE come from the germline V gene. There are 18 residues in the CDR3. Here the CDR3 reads CASSVYRTSGRTYNEQFF. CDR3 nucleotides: TGTGCCAGCAGCGTCTATCGGACTAGCGGGAGAACCTACAATGAGCAGTTCTTC.

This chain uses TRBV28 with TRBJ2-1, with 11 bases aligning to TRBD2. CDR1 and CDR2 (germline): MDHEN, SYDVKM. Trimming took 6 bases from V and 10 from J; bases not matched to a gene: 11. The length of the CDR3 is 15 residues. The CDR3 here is CASRGLAGPQSEQFF. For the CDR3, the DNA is TGTGCCAGCAGAGGACTAGCGGGCCCACAGAGCGAGCAGTTCTTC.

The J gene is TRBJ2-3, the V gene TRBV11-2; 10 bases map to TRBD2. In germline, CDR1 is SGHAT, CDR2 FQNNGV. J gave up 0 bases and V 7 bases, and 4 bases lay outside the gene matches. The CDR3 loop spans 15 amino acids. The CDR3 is CASIETSGSTDTQYF. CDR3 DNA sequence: TGTGCCAGCATCGAGACTAGCGGGAGCACAGATACGCAGTATTTT.

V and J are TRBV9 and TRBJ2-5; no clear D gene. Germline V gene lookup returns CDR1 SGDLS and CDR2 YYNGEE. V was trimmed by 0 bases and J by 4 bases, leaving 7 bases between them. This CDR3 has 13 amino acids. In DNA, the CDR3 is TGTGCCAGCAGCGTAGGAGGTGGAGAGACCCAGTACTTC. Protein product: CASSVGGGETQYF. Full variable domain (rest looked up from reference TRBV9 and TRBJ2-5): DSGVTQTPKHLITATGQRVTLRCSPRSGDLSVYWYQQSLDQGLQFLIQYYNGEERAKGNILERFSAQQFPDLHSELNLSSLELGDSALYFCASSVGGGETQYFGPGTRLLVL.

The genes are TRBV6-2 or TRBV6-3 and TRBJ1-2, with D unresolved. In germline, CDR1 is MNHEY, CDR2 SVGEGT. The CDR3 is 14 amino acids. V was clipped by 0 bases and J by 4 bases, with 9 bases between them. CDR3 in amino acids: CASSYSWAGYGYTF. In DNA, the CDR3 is TGTGCCAGCAGTTACTCGTGGGCGGGCTATGGCTACACCTTC.

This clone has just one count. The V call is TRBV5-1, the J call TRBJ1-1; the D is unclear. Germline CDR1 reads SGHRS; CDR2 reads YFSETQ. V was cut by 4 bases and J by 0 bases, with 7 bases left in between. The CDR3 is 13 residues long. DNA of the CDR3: TGCGCCAGCAGCGAGCCTATGAACACTGAAGCTTTCTTT. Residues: CASSEPMNTEAFF.

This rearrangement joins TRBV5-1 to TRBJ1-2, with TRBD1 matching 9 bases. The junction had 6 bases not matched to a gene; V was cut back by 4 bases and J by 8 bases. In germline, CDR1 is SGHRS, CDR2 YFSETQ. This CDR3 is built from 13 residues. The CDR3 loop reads CASSPAGTGGYTF. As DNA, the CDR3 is TGCGCCAGCAGCCCAGCCGGGACAGGGGGCTACACCTTC.

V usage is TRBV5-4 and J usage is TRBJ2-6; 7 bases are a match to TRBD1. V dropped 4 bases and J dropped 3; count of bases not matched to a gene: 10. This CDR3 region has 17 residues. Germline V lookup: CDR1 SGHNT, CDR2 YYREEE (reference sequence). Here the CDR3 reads CASSPQNRDSGANVLTF. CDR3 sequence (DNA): TGTGCCAGCAGCCCACAAAACCGGGACAGTGGGGCCAACGTCCTGACTTTC. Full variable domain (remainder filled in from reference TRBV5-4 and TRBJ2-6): ETGVTQSPTHLIKTRGQQVTLRCSSQSGHNTVSWYQQALGQGPQFIFQYYREEENGRGNFPPRFSGLQFPNYSSELNVNALELDDSALYLCASSPQNRDSGANVLTFGAGSRLTVL.

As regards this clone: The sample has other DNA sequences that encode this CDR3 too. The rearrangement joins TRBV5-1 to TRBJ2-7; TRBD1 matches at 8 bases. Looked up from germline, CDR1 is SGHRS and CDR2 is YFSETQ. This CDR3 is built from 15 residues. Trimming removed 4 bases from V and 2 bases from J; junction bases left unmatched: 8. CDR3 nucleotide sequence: TGCGCCAGCAGCCCCTCGGGGACAGGAGCCTACGAGCAGTACTTC. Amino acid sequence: CASSPSGTGAYEQYF.

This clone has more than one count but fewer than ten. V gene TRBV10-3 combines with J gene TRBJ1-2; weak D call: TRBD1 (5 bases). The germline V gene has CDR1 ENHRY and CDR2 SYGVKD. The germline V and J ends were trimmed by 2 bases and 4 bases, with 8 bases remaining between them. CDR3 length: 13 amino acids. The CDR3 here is CAISEQGTYGYTF. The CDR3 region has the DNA TGTGCCATCAGTGAGCAGGGAACCTATGGCTACACCTTC.

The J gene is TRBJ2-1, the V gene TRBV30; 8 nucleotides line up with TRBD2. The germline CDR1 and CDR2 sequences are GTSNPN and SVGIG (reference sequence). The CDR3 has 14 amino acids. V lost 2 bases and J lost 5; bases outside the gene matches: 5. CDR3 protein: CAWSSGSTHNEQFF. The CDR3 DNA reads TGTGCCTGGAGTAGCGGGAGCACACACAATGAGCAGTTCTTC.

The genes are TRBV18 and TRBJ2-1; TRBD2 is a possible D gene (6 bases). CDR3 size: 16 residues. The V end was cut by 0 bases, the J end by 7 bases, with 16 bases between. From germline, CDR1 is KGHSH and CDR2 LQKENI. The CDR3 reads CASSPPGGASVNEQFF. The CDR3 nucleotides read TGTGCCAGCTCACCACCGGGCGGGGCCTCCGTTAATGAGCAGTTCTTC.

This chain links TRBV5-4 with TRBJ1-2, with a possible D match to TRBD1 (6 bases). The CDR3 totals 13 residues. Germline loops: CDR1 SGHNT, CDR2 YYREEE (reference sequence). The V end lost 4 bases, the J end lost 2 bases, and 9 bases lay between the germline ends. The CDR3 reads CASSRGHNYGYTF. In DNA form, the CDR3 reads TGTGCCAGCAGCAGGGGACACAACTATGGCTACACCTTC. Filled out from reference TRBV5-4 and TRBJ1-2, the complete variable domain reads ETGVTQSPTHLIKTRGQQVTLRCSSQSGHNTVSWYQQALGQGPQFIFQYYREEENGRGNFPPRFSGLQFPNYSSELNVNALELDDSALYLCASSRGHNYGYTFGSGTRLTVV.

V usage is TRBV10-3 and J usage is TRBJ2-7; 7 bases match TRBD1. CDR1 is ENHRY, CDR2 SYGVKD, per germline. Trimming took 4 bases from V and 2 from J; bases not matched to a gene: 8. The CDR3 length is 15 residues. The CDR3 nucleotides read TGTGCCATCAGTGGACCCTCCGGGACAGCCTACGAGCAGTACTTC. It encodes CAISGPSGTAYEQYF.

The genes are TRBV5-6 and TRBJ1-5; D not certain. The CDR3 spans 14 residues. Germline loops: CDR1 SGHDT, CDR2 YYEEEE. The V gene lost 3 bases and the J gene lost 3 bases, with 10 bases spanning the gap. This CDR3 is CASSSRFYNQPQHF. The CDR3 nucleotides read TGTGCCAGCAGCTCACGATTCTACAATCAGCCCCAGCATTTT.

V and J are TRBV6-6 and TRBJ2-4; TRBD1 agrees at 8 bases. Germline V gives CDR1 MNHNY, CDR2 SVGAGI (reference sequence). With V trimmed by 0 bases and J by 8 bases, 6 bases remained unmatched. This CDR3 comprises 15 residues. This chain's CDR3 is CASSYSRGLMDIQYF. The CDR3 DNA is TGTGCCAGCAGTTACTCCAGGGGGCTAATGGACATTCAGTACTTC.

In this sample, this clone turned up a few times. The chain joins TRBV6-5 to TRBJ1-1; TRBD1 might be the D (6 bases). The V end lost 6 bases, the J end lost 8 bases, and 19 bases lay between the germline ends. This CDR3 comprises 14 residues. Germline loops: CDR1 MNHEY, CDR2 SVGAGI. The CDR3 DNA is TGTGCCAGCAGCCTTGGAGACAGGATGAACGAAGCTTTCTTT. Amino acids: CASSLGDRMNEAFF.

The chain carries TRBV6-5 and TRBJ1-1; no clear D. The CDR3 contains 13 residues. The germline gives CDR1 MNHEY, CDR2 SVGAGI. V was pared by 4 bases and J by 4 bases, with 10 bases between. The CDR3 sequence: CASSFTPGTEAFF. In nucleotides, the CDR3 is TGTGCCAGCAGTTTTACACCGGGCACTGAAGCTTTCTTT.

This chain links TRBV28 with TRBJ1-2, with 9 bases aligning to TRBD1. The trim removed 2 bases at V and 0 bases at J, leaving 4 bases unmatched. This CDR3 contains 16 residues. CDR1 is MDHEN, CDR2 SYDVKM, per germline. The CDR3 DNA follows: TGTGCCAGCAGTTTAGGGGGACAGGGAACTAACTATGGCTACACCTTC. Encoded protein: CASSLGGQGTNYGYTF.

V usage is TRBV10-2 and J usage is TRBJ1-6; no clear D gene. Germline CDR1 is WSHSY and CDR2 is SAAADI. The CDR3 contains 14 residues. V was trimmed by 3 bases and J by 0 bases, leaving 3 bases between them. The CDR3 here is CASSDSSYNSPLHF. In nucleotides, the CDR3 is TGCGCCAGCAGTGACAGCTCCTATAATTCACCCCTCCACTTT.

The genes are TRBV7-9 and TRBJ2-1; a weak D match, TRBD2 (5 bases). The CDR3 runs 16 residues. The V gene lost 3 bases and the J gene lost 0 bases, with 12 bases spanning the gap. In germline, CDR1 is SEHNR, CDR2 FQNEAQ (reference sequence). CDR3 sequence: CASSLGSRSSYNEQFF. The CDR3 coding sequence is TGTGCCAGCAGCTTGGGGAGTCGGAGCTCCTACAATGAGCAGTTCTTC. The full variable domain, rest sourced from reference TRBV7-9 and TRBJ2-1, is DTGVSQNPRHKITKRGQNVTFRCDPISEHNRLYWYRQTLGQGPEFLTYFQNEAQLEKSRLLSDRFSAERPKGSFSTLEIQRTEQGDSAMYLCASSLGSRSSYNEQFFGPGTRLTVL.

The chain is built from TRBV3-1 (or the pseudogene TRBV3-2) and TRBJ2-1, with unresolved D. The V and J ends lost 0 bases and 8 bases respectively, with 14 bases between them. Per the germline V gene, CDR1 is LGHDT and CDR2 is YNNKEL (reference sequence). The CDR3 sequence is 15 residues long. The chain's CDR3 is CASSQDWLSRDEQFF. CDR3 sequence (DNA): TGTGCCAGCAGCCAAGATTGGTTGAGCCGGGATGAGCAGTTCTTC.